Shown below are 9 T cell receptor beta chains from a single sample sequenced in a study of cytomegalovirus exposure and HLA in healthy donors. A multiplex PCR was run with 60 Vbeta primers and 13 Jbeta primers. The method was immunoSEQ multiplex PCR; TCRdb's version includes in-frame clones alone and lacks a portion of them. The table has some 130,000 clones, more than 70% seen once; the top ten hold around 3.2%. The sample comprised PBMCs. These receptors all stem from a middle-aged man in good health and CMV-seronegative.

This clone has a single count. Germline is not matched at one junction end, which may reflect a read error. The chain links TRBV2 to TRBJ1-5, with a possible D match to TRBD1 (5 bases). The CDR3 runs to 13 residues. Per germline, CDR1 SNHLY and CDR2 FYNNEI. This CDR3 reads CASSLQGYQPQHF. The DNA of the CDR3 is TGTGCCAGCAGTCTTCAGGGATATCAACCCCAGCATTTT.

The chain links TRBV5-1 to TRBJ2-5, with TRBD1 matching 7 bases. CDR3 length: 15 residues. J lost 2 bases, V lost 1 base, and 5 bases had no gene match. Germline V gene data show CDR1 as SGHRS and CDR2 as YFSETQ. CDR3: CASSLTGVYQETQYF. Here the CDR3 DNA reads TGCGCCAGCAGCTTGACAGGGGTATATCAAGAGACCCAGTACTTC.

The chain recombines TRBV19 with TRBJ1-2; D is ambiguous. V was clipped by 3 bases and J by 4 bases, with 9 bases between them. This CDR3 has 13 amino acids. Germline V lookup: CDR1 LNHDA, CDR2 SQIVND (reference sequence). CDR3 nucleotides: TGTGCCAGTAGTATGACTCGGCTCTATGGCTACACCTTC. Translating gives CASSMTRLYGYTF. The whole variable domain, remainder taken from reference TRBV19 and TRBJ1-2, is DGGITQSPKYLFRKEGQNVTLSCEQNLNHDAMYWYRQDPGQGLRLIYYSQIVNDFQKGDIAEGYSVSREKKESFPLTVTSAQKNPTAFYLCASSMTRLYGYTFGSGTRLTVV.

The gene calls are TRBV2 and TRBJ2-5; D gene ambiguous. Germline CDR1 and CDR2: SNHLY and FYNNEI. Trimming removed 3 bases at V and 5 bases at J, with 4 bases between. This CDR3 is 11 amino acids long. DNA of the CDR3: TGTGCCAGCAGTGAGCAGGAGACCCAGTACTTC. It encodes CASSEQETQYF.

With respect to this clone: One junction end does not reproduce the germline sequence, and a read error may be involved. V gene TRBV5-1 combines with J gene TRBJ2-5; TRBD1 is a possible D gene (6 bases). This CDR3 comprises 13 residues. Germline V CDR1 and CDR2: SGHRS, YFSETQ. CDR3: CASRRQVQATQYF. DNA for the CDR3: TGCGCCAGCCGTAGACAGGTCCAAGCGACCCAGTACTTC.

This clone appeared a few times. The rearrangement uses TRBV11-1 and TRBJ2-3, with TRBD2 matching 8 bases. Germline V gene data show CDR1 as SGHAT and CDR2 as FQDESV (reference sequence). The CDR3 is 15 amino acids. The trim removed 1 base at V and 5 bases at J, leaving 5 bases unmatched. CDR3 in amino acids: CASSLVSGTGDTQYF. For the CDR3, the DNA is TGTGCCAGCAGCTTAGTTAGCGGGACGGGAGATACGCAGTATTTT.

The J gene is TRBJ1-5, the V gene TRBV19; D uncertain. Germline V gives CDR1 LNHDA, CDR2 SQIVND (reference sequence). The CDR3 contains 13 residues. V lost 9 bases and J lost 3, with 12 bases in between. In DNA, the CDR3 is TGTGCCAGCTCACCGGGAACCAATCAGCCCCAGCATTTT. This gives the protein CASSPGTNQPQHF.

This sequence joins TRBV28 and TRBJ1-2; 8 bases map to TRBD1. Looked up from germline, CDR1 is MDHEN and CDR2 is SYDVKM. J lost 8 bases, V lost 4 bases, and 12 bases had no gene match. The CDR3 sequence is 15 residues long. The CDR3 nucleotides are TGTGCCAGCAGTTCTAACCCGGACAGGGTGAGGGGCTACACCTTC. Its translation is CASSSNPDRVRGYTF.

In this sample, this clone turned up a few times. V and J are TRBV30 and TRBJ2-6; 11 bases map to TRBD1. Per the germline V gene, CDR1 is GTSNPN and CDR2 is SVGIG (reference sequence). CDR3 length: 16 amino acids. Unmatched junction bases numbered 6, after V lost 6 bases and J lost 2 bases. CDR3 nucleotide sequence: TGTGCCTGCCACGGACAGGGGGCAGCTGGGGCCAACGTCCTGACTTTC. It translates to CACHGQGAAGANVLTF.